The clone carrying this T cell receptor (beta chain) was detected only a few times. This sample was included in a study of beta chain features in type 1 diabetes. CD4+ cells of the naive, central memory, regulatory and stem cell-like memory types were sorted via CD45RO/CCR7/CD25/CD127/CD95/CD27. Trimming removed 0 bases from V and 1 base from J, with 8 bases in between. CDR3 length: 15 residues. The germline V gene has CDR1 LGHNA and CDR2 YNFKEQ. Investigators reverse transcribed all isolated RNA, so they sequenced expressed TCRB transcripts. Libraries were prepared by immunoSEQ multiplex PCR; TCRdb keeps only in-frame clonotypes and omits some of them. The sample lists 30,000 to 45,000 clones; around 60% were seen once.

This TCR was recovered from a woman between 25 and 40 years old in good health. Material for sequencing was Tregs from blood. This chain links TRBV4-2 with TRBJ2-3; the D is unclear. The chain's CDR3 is CASSQERLGTDTQYF. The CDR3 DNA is TGTGCCAGCAGCCAAGAGCGGCTAGGCACAGATACGCAGTATTTT.